In this sample, the clone carrying this TCR beta chain turned up many times. The antigen remains unidentified. As the template, RNA transcripts were used to amplify TCR beta CDR3 regions. Scientists carried out first-round RT-PCR using HTBI primers and then a second-round multiplex PCR. Each CDR3 protein gets one entry after TCRdb re-called the multiplex PCR reads with MiXCR. The sample records just over 600,000 distinct CDR3 sequences, approximately 22% being singletons. This entry belongs to a study of Graves' ophthalmopathy and Graves' hyperthyroidism. Study-wide results and caveats: The model's ophthalmopathy progression predictions had about 71% sensitivity and 72.22% specificity.

There are 15 residues in the CDR3. Germline CDR1 MDHEN, CDR2 SYDVKM. Between the trimmed V and J ends, which lost 7 bases and 2 bases, there was a span of 14 bases. A follow-up of 18 months without ophthalmopathy meant that hyperthyroidism was stable. The PBMCs were taken from more than 8 ml of fresh peripheral blood. The chain carries TRBV28 and TRBJ2-2, with D uncertain. Sequenced sample: peripheral blood. The receptor was isolated from a woman between 18 and 30 years old with stable Graves' hyperthyroidism. Some clones in this sample may be carry-over from other donors' samples. The CDR3 loop reads CASNTPTANTGELFF. The CDR3 bases are TGTGCCAGCAACACACCCACTGCTAACACCGGGGAGCTGTTTTTT.